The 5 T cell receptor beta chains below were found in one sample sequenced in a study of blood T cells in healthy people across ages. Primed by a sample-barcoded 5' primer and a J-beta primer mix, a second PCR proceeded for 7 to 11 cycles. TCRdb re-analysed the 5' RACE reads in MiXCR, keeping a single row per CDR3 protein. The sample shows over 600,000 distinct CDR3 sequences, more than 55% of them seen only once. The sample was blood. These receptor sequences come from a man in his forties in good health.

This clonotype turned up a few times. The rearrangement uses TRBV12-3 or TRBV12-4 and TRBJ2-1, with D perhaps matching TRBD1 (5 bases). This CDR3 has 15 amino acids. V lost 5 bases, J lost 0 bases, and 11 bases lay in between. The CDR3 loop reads CASSTQGSSYNEQFF. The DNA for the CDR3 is TGTGCCAGCAGTACTCAGGGTAGCTCCTACAATGAGCAGTTCTTC.

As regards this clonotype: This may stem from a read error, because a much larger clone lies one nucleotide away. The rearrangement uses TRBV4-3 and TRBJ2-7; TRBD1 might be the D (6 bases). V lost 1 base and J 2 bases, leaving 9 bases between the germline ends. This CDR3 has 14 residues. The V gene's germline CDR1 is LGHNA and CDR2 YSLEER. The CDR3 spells CASSQGTAAYEQYF. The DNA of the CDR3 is TGCGCCAGCAGCCAAGGGACAGCGGCCTACGAGCAGTACTTC.

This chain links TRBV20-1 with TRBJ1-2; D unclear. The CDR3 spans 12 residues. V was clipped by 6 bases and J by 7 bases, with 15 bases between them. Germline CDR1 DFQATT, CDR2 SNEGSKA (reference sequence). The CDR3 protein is CSAAARETGYTF. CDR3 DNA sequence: TGCAGTGCCGCGGCCCGGGAGACTGGCTACACCTTC.

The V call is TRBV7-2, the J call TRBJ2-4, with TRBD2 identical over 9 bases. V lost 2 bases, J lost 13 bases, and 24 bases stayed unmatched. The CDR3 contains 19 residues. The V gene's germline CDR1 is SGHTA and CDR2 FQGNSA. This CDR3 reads CASSLIGTRNSGSKVAQYF. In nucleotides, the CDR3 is TGTGCCAGCAGCTTAATCGGGACAAGAAATAGCGGGAGTAAAGTCGCGCAGTACTTC.

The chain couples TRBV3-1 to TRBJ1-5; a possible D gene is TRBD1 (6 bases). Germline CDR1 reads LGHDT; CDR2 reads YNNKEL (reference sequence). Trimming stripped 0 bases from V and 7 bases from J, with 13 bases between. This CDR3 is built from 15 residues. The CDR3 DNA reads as TGTGCCAGCAGCCAAGATGATACAGGGAAGCAGCCCCAGCATTTT. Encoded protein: CASSQDDTGKQPQHF.